This entry concerns a single T cell receptor (beta chain). Its antigen is undetermined. These data are taken from a study of CD8 T cells in Susac syndrome. In the study overall: The Susac syndrome patients that were sequenced included about six with active disease and under ten in remission.

From blood CD8+ and CD4+ T cells, TCR beta sequences were generated. The CDR3 covers 14 residues. With 2 bases removed from V and 4 bases from J, the gap between germline ends came to 11 bases. General study findings and limits: Only a relatively small number of individuals were included in the TCR sequencing and HLA analysis.

After extraction with the RNeasy kit, 0.5 to 1 ug of the RNA was reverse transcribed using random hexamers. Amplification of TCR beta CDR3 used immunoSEQ multiplex PCR across 54 Vbeta and 13 Jbeta. Each CDR3 protein gets one entry after TCRdb re-called the immunoSEQ multiplex PCR reads with MiXCR. The data contain 200,000 to 250,000 distinct CDR3 sequences, 94% of them singletons. The receptor was derived from a human donor with Susac syndrome. Sequenced material: CD4+ T cells from PBMCs. The chain couples TRBV12-3 or TRBV12-4 to TRBJ1-2; D gene uncertain. CDR3: CASSLNGQAYGYTF. The CDR3 DNA reads TGTGCCAGCAGTTTAAACGGTCAGGCCTATGGCTACACCTTC.